This T cell receptor beta chain comes out of a study of cytomegalovirus exposure and HLA in healthy donors (dated by TCRdb to about 2017). Background on the whole study: In an earlier analysis of about 560 of the donors, 250 to 350 Gb of sequence data and some 100 million unique TCR beta sequences from 180 million or so T cells were reported. Around 300 gigabases of sequencing data and approximately 85 million unique TCR sequences were included in an early release covering around 650 HLA-typed donors. To predict cytomegalovirus infection status, the study brought together high-throughput TCR immunosequencing, statistical association of individual TCRs with disease status, and machine learning. The study aimed to test whether signatures of past pathogen exposure could be identified by cataloging public T cell receptors. A later genetic analysis used genome-wide SNP genotypes for about 60% of the roughly 700 donors, treating that subset as a discovery cohort. Besides the first cohort of around 700 subjects, a separate validation cohort made up of 95 to 150 different subjects was used. Across some 400 genotyped donors of the cohort, an average of roughly 230,000 unique TCR beta nucleotide sequences per donor were sequenced, and about a sixth of those sequences were non-productive. In an earlier analysis of 587 of the donors, high-throughput TCR beta sequencing was used to judge whether each TCR beta V gene segment behaved as functional or pseudogenic. The number of typed donors differed by locus: about 620-640 for A, B, C, DRB1 and DQB1; approximately 520 for DQA1; 606 for DPA1; and around 450 for DPB1. A later analysis re-examined previously published TCR beta repertoires from roughly 720 donors and added high-resolution HLA genotyping to investigate patterns of TCR occurrence. Of the 398 genotyped donors, about 84% fell in the genetic ancestry cluster associated with self-reported Caucasian donors. Donor age, sex, ethnicity and CMV serostatus were compiled together with the repertoire data. Roughly 5 DR-DQ haplotypes were handled as single units for association and clustering because linkage in the cohort was strong. The later analysis used no new phenotypic data to find candidate immune exposures, relying instead on TCR beta sequences and their occurrence across donors. All discovery cohort repertoires had been generated using a single sequencing platform. Both class I and class II loci were covered by HLA typing, at four-digit resolution. The T cell repertoires of 670 or so subjects were profiled by immunosequencing and related to cytomegalovirus serostatus. What the study reported, not specific to this receptor: Some IMGT-functional V segments, including TRBV6-2 and TRBV6-3, could not be told apart with the 87-base-pair reads, so those segments were excluded. This cohort had only TCR beta chains sequenced, and the lack of alpha or paired-chain data limited which features could be detected. A further reported finding was that TCR beta sequences accurately predicted the HLA-A and HLA-B alleles for most subjects in the first cohort. In vitro tests confirmed that a few of the cytomegalovirus-associated TCR beta chains recognize cytomegalovirus antigens. In an earlier analysis of more than 500 of the donors, most TCR beta V segments appeared in productive rearrangements about 87% or about 30% of the time, broadly matching IMGT annotations. Immune exposure information for the cohort was limited to CMV serostatus. Sequencing depth was assumed to be roughly uniform across donors in the presence/absence analyses, though that assumption may not hold. According to a later analysis, most CMV-associated TCR beta chains appeared to be HLA-restricted, and the HLA associations seemed to be driven largely by CMV exposure. Because some donors lacked HLA typing at each locus, the association tests relied only on the typed subset. The study listed 164 TCR beta chains as associated with cytomegalovirus. The authors suggested that the approach could potentially be generalized to other disease states and immunological phenotypes. Most TCR sequences were observed very rarely across donors, whereas some public TCRs were present in many individuals. In a later analysis, HLA-associated TCR beta chains showed more clonal expansion and lower generation probabilities than non-associated chains that were equally common. In a later analysis, some 17,000 TCR beta sequences were associated with specific HLA alleles at a false discovery rate of 0.05. The classifier was reported to diagnose cytomegalovirus status with high specificity and sensitivity in both the original cohort and the validation cohort. The sequencing pipeline was judged likely to have produced a cluster of highly shared sequence variants as a technical artifact. When HLA alleles, especially DR and DQ, strongly co-occurred, attributing TCR associations to individual alleles was difficult. About 17 rarely observed V segments, including chromosome 9 orphons, were excluded from the earlier analysis of about 500 of the donors because counts were too low. A later genetic analysis reported fewer N-insertions in productive TCRs among donors in an Asian-associated ancestry cluster than the approximately 700-donor mean. A later genetic analysis associated a missense DCLRE1C variant with V-gene and J-gene trimming of TCR beta chains, and an independent cohort replicated the association. Several of the top co-occurrence clusters appeared to be linked to parvovirus B19, influenza, CMV and Epstein-Barr virus, according to a later analysis. Linkage disequilibrium might explain the correlated functional status among segregating V segments, but an unknown experimental factor could not be ruled out. According to a later analysis, TCR association rates differed among HLA loci, with DRB1 alleles showing the most associated TCRs and HLA-C alleles showing the fewest.

A word on this clone: No cognate antigen has been identified for it. No qualities accompany the bases; no much larger clone lies one base away.

Taken from cysteine to phenylalanine, the CDR3 has 14 residues. The DNA shown is the 42-base CDR3, in frame from base 1. V loses 5 bases of germline sequence and J loses 2 bases, and the interval between the two ends is 14 bases. The germline V gene gives CDR1 as SGDLS and CDR2 as YYNGEE. In total, around 600 healthy bone marrow donors made up the cohort. All cohort members were sampled while nominally healthy, although unrecorded immune exposures were likely present. The donor tested CMV seronegative, placing the donor among the 300 to 450 seronegative members of the cohort. Every donor gave a peripheral blood sample, and the peripheral blood mononuclear cells from that sample were used for TCR beta sequencing. Genomic DNA was extracted from the blood cell samples with the Qiagen DNeasy Blood Extraction Kit. The protocol used for the library was the immunoSEQ multiplex PCR assay. A mixture of 60 forward primers for TCR Vbeta segments and 13 reverse primers for TCR Jbeta segments was used in the multiplex PCR. The CDR3 region of rearranged TCR beta genes was amplified from genomic DNA with a multiplex PCR assay. On the Illumina HiSeq System, the amplified TCR beta libraries were sequenced as 87-base-pair reads. In the source study's methods: A later analysis counted about 76 million unique TCR beta chains across the 670 or so repertoires, and around 12 million of these chains were shared by at least two donors. To remove PCR and sequencing errors, raw reads were error-corrected and collapsed into unique sequences using a nearest-neighbor algorithm that merged closely related sequences. CDR3 sequences were aligned to IMGT reference sequences to assign V, D and J gene segments. For a sequence to be retained, a match of at least six nucleotides was required to both a V gene segment and a J gene segment. A rearrangement was called productive if the CDR3 had no stop codons and remained in frame with V and J, and every other rearrangement was called non-productive. CDR3 was defined by IMGT convention, running from the second conserved V-encoded cysteine to the conserved J-encoded phenylalanine. Sequences without an unambiguous match to a single V gene segment were excluded from the earlier analysis of about 600 of the donors. An earlier analysis of a few hundred of the donors called V segments functional above 56.7% productive rearrangements and segregating when the between-donor standard deviation exceeded 5%. A statistical classification framework was built to diagnose cytomegalovirus status from the catalog of TCR beta chain sequences. A later analysis assigned V and J genes by comparing TCR nucleotide sequences with IMGT/GENE-DB human TR gene sequences. Using the TCRdist pipeline, a later analysis assigned CDR3 sequences along with most-parsimonious VDJ recombination scenarios. In a later analysis, each TCR beta chain was defined by its CDR3 amino acid sequence together with its V-gene family, and reads lacking a unique V-gene family were excluded. In a later analysis, 550 to 650 highly shared, low-generation-probability nucleotide sequences were removed to address suspected cross-contamination and a sequencing artifact. For each public chain, a later analysis derived a clonal expansion index from normalized ranks of inferred template counts within each repertoire. In a later analysis, generation probabilities were computed using a VDJ recombination model fitted to out-of-frame rearrangements, and the results were checked against IGoR. A later analysis scored TCR-TCR, TCR-HLA and TCR-CMV co-occurrence with hypergeometric tests, applying a repertoire-size bias correction to TCR pairs. In a later analysis, false discovery rates were estimated by permuting HLA or CMV assignments 20 times. In a later analysis, co-occurring TCRs were grouped using DBSCAN, with TCRdist sequence similarity added in when clustering inside HLA-allele-positive subsets. Repertoires with fewer than 30,000 or more than 120,000 public chains, plus five repertoires with anomalous nucleotide sharing, were excluded from co-occurrence clustering. TCRdb carries this immuneACCESS record with in-frame sequences only. Its versions omit some clonotypes, under half of them owing to an unresolved V gene in the studies checked, with the rest unexplained. D and trimming come from the DNA, and the V and J calls and clone size come from that table. Here the sample has some 160,000 clones; 77% occur a single time. The leading ten clones occupy 1.5% to 2% of the sample.

The chain is assembled from TRBV9 and TRBJ2-7; TRBD2 could be the D gene, as 6 bases match. This TCR came from a woman aged 30 to 39 in good health and CMV-seronegative. Material: PBMCs. The CDR3 corresponds to CASSLAGSPYEQYF. Read as DNA, the sequence is TGTGCCAGCAGTCTGGCGGGGAGCCCCTACGAGCAGTACTTC.